This T cell receptor beta chain is drawn from a study of cytomegalovirus exposure and HLA in healthy donors. Study summary: Within the Caucasian-associated ancestry cluster were more than 75% of the approximately 400 genotyped donors. Overall study results and limits: Reportedly, TCR beta sequences accurately predicted HLA-A and HLA-B alleles in most subjects. Exclusion applied to some V segments, including TRBV6-2 and TRBV6-3, as they were indistinguishable.

PCR involved 60 Vbeta and 13 Jbeta primers. Sequencing was performed with immunoSEQ multiplex PCR; in TCRdb, only in-frame clones are kept and a portion is missing. This sample's clone table lists approximately 110,000 clones. The germline CDR1 and CDR2 sequences are SGHRS and YFSETQ. J was trimmed by 8 bases and V by 4 bases; bases with no gene match: 9. The CDR3 runs 15 residues. On this clone: The antigen is undetermined.

Sequencing used PBMCs. The chain is built from TRBV5-1 and TRBJ2-1; 10 bases align to TRBD2. The TCR comes from a man between 25 and 39 years old in good health and CMV-seronegative. CDR3 sequence (DNA): TGCGCCAGCAGCCCCGGGACTAGCGTCTTCGATGAGCAGTTCTTC. Amino acid sequence: CASSPGTSVFDEQFF.